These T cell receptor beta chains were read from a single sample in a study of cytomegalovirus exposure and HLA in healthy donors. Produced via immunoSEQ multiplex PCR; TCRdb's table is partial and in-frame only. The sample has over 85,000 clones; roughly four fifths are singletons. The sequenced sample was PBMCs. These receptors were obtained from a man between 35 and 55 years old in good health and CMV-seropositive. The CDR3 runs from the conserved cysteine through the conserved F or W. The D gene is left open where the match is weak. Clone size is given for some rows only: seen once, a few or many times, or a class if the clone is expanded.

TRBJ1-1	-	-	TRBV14	TGTGCCAGCAGCCCCAGACAGCTCACTGAAGCTTTCTTT	CASSPRQLTEAFF
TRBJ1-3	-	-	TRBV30	TGTGCCTGGAGCACTGACAGGGGAAACACCATATATTTT	CAWSTDRGNTIYF
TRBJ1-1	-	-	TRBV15	TGTGCCACCAGCAGTTGGGGAGATGGGAACACTGAAGCTTTCTTT	CATSSWGDGNTEAFF
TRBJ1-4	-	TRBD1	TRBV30	TGTGCTTTTTCCGGGACAGGGACCGAAAAACTGTTTTTT	CAFSGTGTEKLFF
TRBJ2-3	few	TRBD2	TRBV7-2	TGTGCCAGCAGCTTAGGGAGGCTAGCGGGGGGCACTAGCACAGATACGCAGTATTTT	CASSLGRLAGGTSTDTQYF
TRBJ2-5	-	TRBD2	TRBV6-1	TGTGCCAGCACCCGAGGAAGCGGGGAGGAGACCCAGTACTTC	CASTRGSGEETQYF
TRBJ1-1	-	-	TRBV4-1	TGCGCCAGCAGCCAAGGGGCGGGAGAAGCTTTCTTT	CASSQGAGEAFF
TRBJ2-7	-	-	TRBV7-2	TGTGCCAGCAGCCTCCGGCGAGGGTCCCTTTACGAGCAGTACTTC	CASSLRRGSLYEQYF
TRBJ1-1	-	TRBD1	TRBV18	TGTGCCAGCTCACGAGACAGGGTAAAATATCCTGAAGCTTTCTTT	CASSRDRVKYPEAFF
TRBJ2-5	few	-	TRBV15	TGTGCCACCAGCAGAGATTCGCCGGGAGTTCAGGGAGAGACCCAGTACTTC	CATSRDSPGVQGETQYF
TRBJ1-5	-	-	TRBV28	TGTGCCAGCAGTGGGGACTGGGTGATAGAGCCCCAGCATTTT	CASSGDWVIEPQHF
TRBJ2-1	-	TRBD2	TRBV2	TGTGCCAGCAGCTCGAGCGGGGGGGCCTTCAATGAGCAGTTCTTC	CASSSSGGAFNEQFF
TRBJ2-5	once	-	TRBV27	TGTGCCAGCAGTTTAGGTCCCTACGGGGAGACCCAGTACTTC	CASSLGPYGETQYF
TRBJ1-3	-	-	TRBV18	TGTGCCAGCTCACCTTTAAAGAGCTCTGGAAACACCATATATTTT	CASSPLKSSGNTIYF
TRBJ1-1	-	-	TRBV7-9	TGTGCCAGCAGCTTAGACATGCTCACTGAAGCTTTCTTT	CASSLDMLTEAFF
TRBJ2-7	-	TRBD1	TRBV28	TGTGCCAGCAGAAACAGGGGGCGATACGAGCAGTACTTC	CASRNRGRYEQYF
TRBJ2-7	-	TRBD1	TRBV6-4	TGTGCCAGCAGTGACTCAGGGACAGGGAACGGCTACGAGCAGTACTTC	CASSDSGTGNGYEQYF
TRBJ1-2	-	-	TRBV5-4	TGTGCCAGCAGCTTGGCGGGGAGCTATGGCTACACCTTC	CASSLAGSYGYTF
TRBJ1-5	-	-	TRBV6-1	TGTGCCAGCAGTGAAGGGGCCTATTATAGCAATCAGCCCCAGCATTTT	CASSEGAYYSNQPQHF
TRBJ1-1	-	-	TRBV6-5	TGTGCCAGCAGGGCACCAGGGGATACTGAAGCTTTCTTT	CASRAPGDTEAFF
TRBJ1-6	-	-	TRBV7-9	TGTGCCAGCACCATAGGGGATTCACCCCTCCACTTT	CASTIGDSPLHF
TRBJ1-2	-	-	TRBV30	TGTGCCTGGAGTGTTCCCGCGACAGCCAACTATGGCTACACCTTC	CAWSVPATANYGYTF
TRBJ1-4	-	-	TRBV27	TGTGCCACCCCCCGAACGGGACTCACTCAAAATCATGGAAAACTGTTTTTT	CATPRTGLTQNHGKLFF
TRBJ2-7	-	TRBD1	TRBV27	TGTGCCAGCAGTTTGATCCCGGACAGGCCTATCTACGAGCAGTACTTC	CASSLIPDRPIYEQYF
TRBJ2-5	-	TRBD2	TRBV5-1	TGCGCCAGCACCTCTAGCGGGGCAAACCAAGAGACCCAGTACTTC	CASTSSGANQETQYF
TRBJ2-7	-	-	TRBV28	TGTGCCAGCAGTCCCGGGGACACCTACGAGCAGTACTTC	CASSPGDTYEQYF
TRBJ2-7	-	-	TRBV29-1	TGCAGCGGGCAGGGAGGTGGCGAGCAGTACTTC	CSGQGGGEQYF
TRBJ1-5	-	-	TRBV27	TGTGCCAGCAGTTTGGGCAGGGGTGGGGATCAGCCCCAGCATTTT	CASSLGRGGDQPQHF
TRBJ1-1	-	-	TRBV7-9	TGTGCCAGCAGCTTTATAAGTCGGAGTGAAGCTTTCTTT	CASSFISRSEAFF
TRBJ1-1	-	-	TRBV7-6	TGTGCCAGCAGCTTGAGGACAGTAGGGTACACTGAAGCTTTCTTT	CASSLRTVGYTEAFF
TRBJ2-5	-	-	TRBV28	TGTGCCAGCAGTTTGGGCGGGGGCCTAGAGACCCAGTACTTC	CASSLGGGLETQYF
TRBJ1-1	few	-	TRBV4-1	TGCGCCAGCAGCCAAGAGGCTGCGGGTTTTGGAGCTTTCTTT	CASSQEAAGFGAFF
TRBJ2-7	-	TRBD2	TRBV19	TGTGCCAGTAGCGTAGCTAAAAGCGGGAGCTACGAGCAGTACTTC	CASSVAKSGSYEQYF
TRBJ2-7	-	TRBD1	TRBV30	TGTGCCTGGAGTCCCGGACAGGGGGACTACGAGCAGTACTTC	CAWSPGQGDYEQYF
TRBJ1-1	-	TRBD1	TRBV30	TGTGCCTGGACCGAACGCAAGGACAGGGCTGAAGCTTTCTTT	CAWTERKDRAEAFF
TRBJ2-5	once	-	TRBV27	TGTGCCAGCAGTTTATTTGGTGGTCCGGGGGAGACCCAGTACTTC	CASSLFGGPGETQYF
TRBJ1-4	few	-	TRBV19	TGTGCCACCCGGGACACATCAACTAATGAAAAACTGTTTTTT	CATRDTSTNEKLFF
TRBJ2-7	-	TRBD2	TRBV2	TGTGCCACCGGTGAGGGAGGGCACGAGCAGTACTTC	CATGEGGHEQYF
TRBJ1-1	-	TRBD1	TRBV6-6	TGTGCCAGCCGACACTTCAGGGGGGAAAGGAGCACTGAAGCTTTCTTT	CASRHFRGERSTEAFF
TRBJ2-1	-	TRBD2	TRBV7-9	TGTGCCAGCAGCCTCGGGACTAGCCAGAGCTCCTACAATGAGCAGTTCTTC	CASSLGTSQSSYNEQFF
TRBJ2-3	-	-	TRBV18	TGTGCCAGCTCACCGCCTTCAGGGCCCACAGATACGCAGTATTTT	CASSPPSGPTDTQYF
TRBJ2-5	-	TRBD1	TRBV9	TGTGCCAGCAGCAAGGGACAGGGGGCGCGAGTCCAAGAGACCCAGTACTTC	CASSKGQGARVQETQYF
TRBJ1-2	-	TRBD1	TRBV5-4	TGTGCCAGCACCTCCGGGACAGGCCCTGGGCGGGGCTACACCTTC	CASTSGTGPGRGYTF
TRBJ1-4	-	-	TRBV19	TGTGCTACAGGAATGCGAGAAAAACTGTTTTTT	CATGMREKLFF
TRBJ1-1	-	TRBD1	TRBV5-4	TGTGCCAGCAGCTTCCGGGACAGGGCCACTGAAGCTTTCTTT	CASSFRDRATEAFF
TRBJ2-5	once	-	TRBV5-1	TGCGCCAGCAGCTTGGAGACTAGGGGTGCGGGGACCCAGTACTTC	CASSLETRGAGTQYF
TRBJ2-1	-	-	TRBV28	TGTGCCAGCAAAGGTTCACAGGAGCAGTTCTTC	CASKGSQEQFF
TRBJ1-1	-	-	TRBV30	TGTGCCTGGACCCGCGACTGGAACACTGAAGCTTTCTTT	CAWTRDWNTEAFF
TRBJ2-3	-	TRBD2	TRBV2	TGTGCCAGCGGGACTAGCGGGGGAGATAGCACAGATACGCAGTATTTT	CASGTSGGDSTDTQYF
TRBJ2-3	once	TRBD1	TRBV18	TGTGCCAGCTCACCAGCAGGGACAGGACGCACAGATACGCAGTATTTT	CASSPAGTGRTDTQYF